This TCR beta chain was captured in a study of blood T cell repertoires in COVID-19. Overall study: There were acute and convalescent COVID-19 samples, and they came from the United States, Italy and Spain. From T cells, B-cell-depleted T cells, or PBMCs came the material, which was cDNA or gDNA.

Trimming shortened V by 4 bases and J by 9 bases, and 16 bases separated the two germline ends. CDR1 and CDR2 from the germline V gene are SNHLY and FYNNEI. This CDR3 spans 15 amino acids. Study processing details: Estimation of nucleated cell counts was performed using reference gene primer amplification. The repertoire was sequenced with immunoSEQ multiplex PCR; TCRdb's copy has only in-frame clones and lacks some. Clone size and V and J calls were adopted from that table, with D and trimming inferred from the DNA. The sample carries roughly 260,000 clones, approximately 82% recorded once. The genes are TRBV2 and TRBJ1-6; D is possibly TRBD1 (6 bases). The sequencing input was peripheral blood. This TCR came from a woman younger than 30 with acute or convalescent COVID-19. CDR3 amino acids: CASSGPQGAGSPLHF. CDR3 bases: TGTGCCAGCAGTGGGCCACAGGGCGCAGGTTCACCCCTCCACTTT.